This TCR beta chain was identified during a study of T cells in Graves' hyperthyroidism and ophthalmopathy (dated 2019 in TCRdb). About the full investigation: Peripheral blood was collected at initial diagnosis, before any treatment. Once sampling was done, hyperthyroidism patients were given methimazole at a starting dose of 30 mg daily, whereas ophthalmopathy patients were given high-dose intravenous methylprednisolone. Prospective prediction of ophthalmopathy was tested in an independent validation cohort consisting of fewer than 20 hyperthyroidism patients and over 15 patients who later progressed to ophthalmopathy. In addition, the study compared T-cell repertoires in thyroid tissue and in blood from roughly 6 Graves' hyperthyroidism patients. The 95 to 100 discovery patients were randomly divided into training and test sets at a 7:3 ratio. To identify TCR V-J signatures that set the groups apart, the researchers used a discovery cohort of about a hundred patients, made up of some 41 with Graves' ophthalmopathy and about 59 with stable Graves' hyperthyroidism. The paper describes TCR Vbeta CDR3 sequencing of 140 or so peripheral blood samples, made up of fewer than 50 ophthalmopathy patients, more than 70 hyperthyroidism patients and about 17 progressor patients. The research as a whole found: In validation, the model predicted progression to ophthalmopathy a median of around 6.5 months before onset, with about 71% sensitivity and 72.22% specificity. In cross-validation, a model built on a 13 V-J signature told ophthalmopathy apart from stable hyperthyroidism with 85% to 90% sensitivity and approximately 81% specificity, and in testing the same model reached 80%/75%. Most expanded thyroid clonotypes (frequency above 0.001) were also found in blood, which suggests that blood repertoires may mirror thyroid immune responses. No statistical method was used to fix the sample size in advance, and group allocation was not hidden from the investigators.

There are many counts of this clonotype. Its target antigen remains unknown. No base quality values were provided; no much bigger clone lies one nucleotide off. The CDR3, cysteine through phenylalanine, is 14 amino acids long. Just the 42-base CDR3 DNA is kept, in frame starting at base 1. Between the V and J ends, shortened by 7 bases and 6 bases respectively, the junction contains 18 bases. CDR1 SGHAT and CDR2 FQNNGV were looked up in the germline V gene. The TCR beta CDR3 regions were amplified from the RNA transcripts. The first round of RT-PCR for the TCR CDR3 was performed with the HTBI primer set and the Qiagen OneStep RT-PCR kit. Libraries were constructed in a second round of multiplex PCR, after which size selection and purification were performed. Libraries were sequenced paired-end with 100 bp reads on an Illumina HiSeq2000. In the original analysis: SOAPnuke was used to process the raw data, removing reads that contained adapters or uncalled bases, had a mean Phred below 15, or lacked an exact match to the constant primer or identifier. COPE v1.2.5 was used to merge the high-quality paired reads, and each unique nucleotide sequence was defined as a clonotype. Clonotypes were aligned to IMGT TRBV, TRBD and TRBJ reference segments using MiTCR v1.1. Only V-J combinations with frequency above 0.0001, covering 99% to 99.2% of repertoires, were analysed. The TCS score was defined as F50 (clonal expansion) divided by E x V (chaos), with BLOSUM62-based TCRdist calculated between CDR3 peptides within each V-J. Welch's t-statistics and random forest reduced fewer than 600 V-J features to 10 to 15, which were used in a naive Bayes classifier (R e1071). TCRdb redid the processing of the public reads, applying fastp at Q25 and MiXCR, and retained in-frame beta chains. When rows share a CDR3 protein, they turn into one entry using the most common DNA and genes. These V and J calls are TCRdb output, not the study's own analysis. The sample table records 400,000 or so distinct CDR3 sequences; roughly 14% of these occur just once. Around 19% of the sample goes to the ten largest clones.

Ophthalmopathy patients had moderately to severely active disease, with a Clinical Activity Score of 3 or more, a NOSPECS grade of 4 or more, and a disease duration of less than 3 months. Exclusion was applied to patients with uncontrolled infections, other autoimmune diseases, pregnancy or lactation. Diagnoses were based on clinical symptoms, serum thyroxine and TRAb, thyroid ultrasound and orbital computed tomography. PBMCs were separated from 7.5 to 10 ml of fresh peripheral blood using Ficoll-Paque density gradient centrifugation. Total RNA was extracted using Trizol reagent, and RNA quality was assessed on an Agilent 2100 Bioanalyzer.

The sequenced sample was blood. The V gene is TRBV11-2 and the J gene is TRBJ1-2, with the D gene call left open. This receptor was identified in a woman under 40 with Graves' ophthalmopathy. CDR3 sequence: CASMPVGVYNGYTF. The DNA reads as follows: TGTGCCAGCATGCCCGTCGGGGTATATAATGGCTACACCTTC.